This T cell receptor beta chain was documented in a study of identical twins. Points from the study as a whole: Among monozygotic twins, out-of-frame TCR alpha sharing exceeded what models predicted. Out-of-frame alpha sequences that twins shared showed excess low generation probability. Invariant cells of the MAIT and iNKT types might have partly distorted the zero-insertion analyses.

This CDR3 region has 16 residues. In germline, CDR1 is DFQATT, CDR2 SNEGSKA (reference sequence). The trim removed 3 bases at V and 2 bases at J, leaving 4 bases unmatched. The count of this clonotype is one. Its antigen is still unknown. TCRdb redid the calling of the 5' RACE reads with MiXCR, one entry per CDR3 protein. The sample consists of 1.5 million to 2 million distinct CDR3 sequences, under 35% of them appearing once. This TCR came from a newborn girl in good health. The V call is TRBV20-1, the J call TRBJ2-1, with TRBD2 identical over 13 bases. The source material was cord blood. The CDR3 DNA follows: TGCAGTGCTAGCCCACTAGCGGGGGGGCCCTACAATGAGCAGTTCTTC. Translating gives CSASPLAGGPYNEQFF.